Listed below are T cell receptor beta chains from one sample, sequenced in a study of T-cell reconstitution after alpha-beta-depleted transplantation in children. MiXCR, applied by TCRdb to the PCR reads, yields one record per CDR3 protein. Of hundreds of thousands of distinct CDR3 sequences in the sample, about 8.2% were seen once. Sample: PBMCs, mostly from graft donor cells, taken 360 days after TCRalphabeta/CD19-depleted stem cell transplant. The receptors here all came from a male patient aged 2-15 years who had a stem cell transplant for acute myeloid leukemia, so the T cells may come from the graft donor. Both conserved end residues are trimmed from each CDR3. A clone size is listed for some rows: how often the clone was seen (once, few, many), or a class if it is expanded.

size	V	J	CDR3
.	TRBV11-3	TRBJ2-1	ASSLAGREQF
many	TRBV7-9	TRBJ2-3	ASSLTTASTDTQY
few	TRBV20-1	TRBJ2-1	SARTSGNEQF
.	TRBV24-1	TRBJ2-2	ATSAVAGELF
few	TRBV7-2	TRBJ2-2	ASSLGGRGTGELF
.	TRBV12-3/TRBV12-4	TRBJ2-3	ASVQVTSPDTQY
few	TRBV29-1	TRBJ1-5	SVRDGAFPLTAQH
.	TRBV7-7	TRBJ2-5	ASSLVVRGRGVETQY
few	TRBV7-9	TRBJ2-2	ASSLSGGGTGELF
.	TRBV29-1	TRBJ1-5	SASGTGGKSNQPQH
few	TRBV5-1	TRBJ2-1	ASSLKGGGEQF
many	TRBV10-3	TRBJ1-5	AISESPGNQPQH
few	TRBV20-1	TRBJ2-5	SAARSGAFWETQY
few	TRBV20-1	TRBJ2-1	SARVQGLAGANEQF
many	TRBV28	TRBJ2-5	ASNYQGQAQETQY
many	TRBV11-2	TRBJ2-2	ASSGLVGVGELF
many	TRBV12-3/TRBV12-4	TRBJ2-3	ASSPTGDSTDTQY
many	TRBV5-1	TRBJ2-1	ASSLGTGVPYNEQF
.	TRBV12-3/TRBV12-4	TRBJ1-3	ASSSDKQGSSGNTIY
.	TRBV20-1	TRBJ1-5	SAREQENQPQH
few	TRBV20-1	TRBJ2-1	SARDSGTGGGNEQF
many	TRBV5-6	TRBJ2-2	ASSFRGLASLGELF
.	TRBV20-1	TRBJ1-3	SARDASSGNTIY
many	TRBV20-1	TRBJ2-3	SATMSERSSTDTQY
many	TRBV29-1	TRBJ2-2	SVVGGASLF
few	TRBV5-6	TRBJ1-2	ASSLTGAGHYGYT
.	TRBV6-2/TRBV6-3	TRBJ2-5	ASPTSGASETQY
.	TRBV29-1	TRBJ2-5	SVWRRETQY
.	TRBV20-1	TRBJ2-3	SARAGTRSTDTQY
few	TRBV6-5	TRBJ2-5	ASSYTWTSQETQY
few	TRBV27	TRBJ2-1	ASRPFRLVYNEQF